These 2 T cell receptor beta chains originate from one sample sequenced in a study of T cell responses to AZD1222 COVID-19 vaccine (dated by TCRdb to the early 2020s). The sample's time point label is to be understood as: about 28 days (+/-7) after the second vaccine dose. The treatment or condition label on this specimen signifies: meningococcal conjugate vaccine given as trial control. To prepare the library, the immunoSEQ multiplex PCR assay was applied. The clones in this table, taken by TCRdb from immuneACCESS, are in-frame only. Not every clone is retained; where verified, under half of the shortfall comes from an unresolved V gene, and the cause of the rest is unknown. This sample holds 120,000 to 150,000 clones; about 89% were observed only once. The ten largest clones capture 6.5% to 8% of the sample. The sample here was peripheral blood, taken 28 days after the second dose of the MenACWY control vaccine. The source is an adult who received the MenACWY meningococcal vaccine as a control.

The chain combines TRBV7-2 with TRBJ2-3; D call uncertain. The V and J ends lost 5 bases and 4 bases respectively, with 7 bases between them. CDR1 and CDR2 (germline): SGHTA, FQGNSA. The length of the CDR3 is 12 residues. In DNA, the CDR3 is TGTGCCAGCAGCGCCTTGTCAGATACGCAGTATTTT. It codes for CASSALSDTQYF. Filled out from reference TRBV7-2 and TRBJ2-3, the complete variable domain reads GAGVSQSPSNKVTEKGKDVELRCDPISGHTALYWYRQSLGQGLEFLIYFQGNSAPDKSGLPSDRFSAERTGGSVSTLTIQRTQQEDSAVYLCASSALSDTQYFGPGTRLTVL.

The V call is TRBV6-5, the J call TRBJ1-6; D ambiguous. Trimming took 5 bases from V and 0 from J, leaving 8 bases between them. Looked up from germline, CDR1 is MNHEY and CDR2 is SVGAGI. This CDR3 spans 15 amino acids. CDR3 sequence: CASSQISSYNSPLHF. The CDR3 DNA is TGTGCCAGCAGTCAGATAAGCTCCTATAATTCACCCCTCCACTTT.